This entry lists 23 T cell receptor beta chains sequenced from one sample in a study of Graves' ophthalmopathy and Graves' hyperthyroidism (dated by TCRdb to the late 2010s). For sequencing, an Illumina HiSeq 2000 was employed. For repertoire sequencing, TCR beta CDR3 regions were amplified from RNA transcripts. The first round was an RT-PCR using HTBI primers with the Qiagen OneStep RT-PCR kit, and this first round was followed by a second-round multiplex PCR, then size selection and purification. TCRdb's own reprocessing of the public reads used fastp at Q25 and MiXCR and kept productive beta chains. Entries are consolidated by CDR3 protein sequence, retaining the most common genes and DNA. This sample gives 200,000 to 250,000 distinct CDR3 sequences in total; around a fifth of them show up just once. The top ten clones comprise roughly 45% of the sample. Material for sequencing was peripheral blood. Source of these receptors: a woman in her forties or fifties with Graves' ophthalmopathy. Donor details come from another sample of the same person, matched by shared clones.

This clonotype was recorded many times. V and J are TRBV19 and TRBJ1-3; 10 nucleotides agree with TRBD1. Germline CDR1 LNHDA, CDR2 SQIVND (reference sequence). The CDR3 runs to 17 residues. V was pared by 5 bases and J by 0 bases, with 7 bases of the junction left unmatched. CDR3 loop: CASSPWTGGGSGNTIYF. In DNA form, the CDR3 reads TGTGCCAGTAGTCCCTGGACAGGGGGAGGCTCTGGAAACACCATATATTTT.

In its sample, this clonotype was seen many times. CDR3 nucleotide sequence: TGTGCCAGCAGTCCCAAACTAGCGGGAGGAAGGGTCGGGGAGCTGTTTTTT. Amino acid sequence: CASSPKLAGGRVGELFF. The chain is built from TRBV12-3 or TRBV12-4 and TRBJ2-2, with 12 nucleotides matching TRBD2. This CDR3 has 17 amino acids. V dropped 5 bases and J dropped 7; count of bases not matched to a gene: 11.

This clonotype was counted ten times or more. The genes are TRBV7-2 and TRBJ2-7, with D uncertain. Deletions cut 1 base from V and 6 bases from J, with 10 bases between. The CDR3 totals 13 residues. The germline CDR1 and CDR2 sequences are SGHTA and FQGNSA. The DNA of the CDR3 is TGTGCCAGCAGCTTAGGAGGCGCCCTCGAGCAGTACTTC. Its protein is CASSLGGALEQYF.

This clonotype has only a few counts. The chain has TRBV5-5 and TRBJ2-7; 9 bases are a match to TRBD2. This CDR3 is built from 16 residues. Losses at the gene ends were 4 bases for V and 3 bases for J; bases not matched to a gene: 11. Germline V lookup: CDR1 SGHKS, CDR2 YYEKEE (reference sequence). The CDR3 spells CASSDTRTSVVYEQYF. In nucleotides, the CDR3 is TGTGCCAGCAGCGACACACGGACTAGCGTCGTCTACGAGCAGTACTTC.

This clonotype was observed at least ten times. The V and J genes are TRBV28 and TRBJ2-7, with 10 bases lining up with TRBD1. J lost 6 bases, V lost 5 bases, and 10 bases had no gene match. The CDR3 runs 15 residues. Germline assignment: CDR1 MDHEN and CDR2 SYDVKM. CDR3 DNA: TGTGCCAGCAGTGGGGGACAGGGGTGGGTCGGCGAGCAGTACTTC. Encoded protein: CASSGGQGWVGEQYF. Drawing the rest from reference TRBV28 and TRBJ2-7, the complete variable domain is DVKVTQSSRYLVKRTGEKVFLECVQDMDHENMFWYRQDPGLGLRLIYFSYDVKMKEKGDIPEGYSVSREKKERFSLILESASTNQTSMYLCASSGGQGWVGEQYFGPGTRLTVT.

This clonotype came up many times. A much larger clone differs from this one at a single base, so this may be a read error. V gene TRBV28 combines with J gene TRBJ2-2; D unresolved. The germline CDR1 and CDR2 sequences are MDHEN and SYDVKM. The germline V and J ends were trimmed by 8 bases and 4 bases, with 14 bases remaining between them. The CDR3 consists of 14 residues. CDR3 bases: TGTGCCAGCCAAAAGCAGACGAGCACCGGGGAGCTGTTTTTT. This gives the protein CASQKQTSTGELFF.

This clonotype was counted many times. The junction departs from germline at one end; a sequencing error may be responsible. The chain couples TRBV29-1 to TRBJ2-5; the D is unclear. The germline V gene has CDR1 SQVTM and CDR2 ANQGSEA. This CDR3 comprises 11 residues. The CDR3 nucleotides are TGCAGCGTTGTATTTGGTACGACCCGGTACTTC. Translating gives CSVVFGTTRYF.

This clonotype has ten or more counts. V usage is TRBV7-2 and J usage is TRBJ1-1; D call uncertain. Trimming pared 6 bases from V and 1 base from J, leaving 12 bases between. This CDR3 contains 14 residues. The germline gives CDR1 SGHTA, CDR2 FQGNSA. CDR3 in amino acids: CASRRWTGNTEAFF. The CDR3 bases are TGTGCCAGCAGGCGTTGGACGGGGAACACTGAAGCTTTCTTT.

This clonotype came up a few times. This rearrangement joins TRBV7-9 to TRBJ2-7; TRBD2 might be the D (6 bases). The V end lost 2 bases, the J end lost 7 bases, and 18 bases lay between the germline ends. CDR3 size: 15 residues. Germline assignment: CDR1 SEHNR and CDR2 FQNEAQ (reference sequence). CDR3 sequence: CASSLSGSKEEEQYF. CDR3 sequence (DNA): TGTGCCAGCAGCTTATCCGGGAGCAAGGAGGAGGAGCAGTACTTC.

V is TRBV12-3 or TRBV12-4 and J is TRBJ1-3; tentatively, D is TRBD1 (6 bases). The CDR3 length is 14 residues. Trimming removed 3 bases from V and 4 bases from J, with 10 bases in between. The CDR3 DNA reads as TGTGCCAGCAGTTTTAGGGGGGAAGGAAACACCATATATTTT. Amino acid sequence: CASSFRGEGNTIYF.

In this sample, this clonotype turned up many times. The rearrangement uses TRBV19 and TRBJ1-5; TRBD1 agrees at 7 bases. V was clipped by 3 bases and J by 6 bases; unmatched bases: 8. Germline CDR1 LNHDA, CDR2 SQIVND (reference sequence). This CDR3 contains 15 residues. CDR3 sequence: CASSMSTGKFQPQHF. The CDR3 DNA follows: TGTGCCAGTAGTATGTCGACAGGGAAGTTTCAGCCCCAGCATTTT.

The sample holds many counts of this clonotype. The chain recombines TRBV12-3 or TRBV12-4 with TRBJ1-1; D call uncertain. V shed 7 bases and J shed 5 bases, with 17 bases lying between them. There are 14 residues in the CDR3. Here the CDR3 DNA reads TGTGCCAGCACCCCTACCGGGTCTAAGACTGAAGCTTTCTTT. Residues: CASTPTGSKTEAFF.

This clonotype was picked up many times. This sequence joins TRBV20-1 and TRBJ2-5; TRBD2 agrees at 13 bases. With 5 bases clipped from V and 5 bases from J, the junction kept 8 bases outside the gene matches. CDR1 and CDR2 (germline): DFQATT, SNEGSKA (reference sequence). This CDR3 comprises 15 residues. The CDR3: CSAPGTSGVGETQYF. CDR3 DNA sequence: TGCAGTGCTCCTGGGACTAGCGGGGTCGGGGAGACCCAGTACTTC.

For the CDR3, the DNA is TGCAGTGTATCGGGGACCTACGAGCAGTACTTC. Translating gives CSVSGTYEQYF. The chain links TRBV20-1 to TRBJ2-7; a possible D gene is TRBD2 (5 bases). Germline CDR1 is DFQATT and CDR2 is SNEGSKA (reference sequence). The CDR3 spans 11 residues. Between the trimmed V and J ends, which lost 7 bases and 2 bases, there was a span of 9 bases.

This clonotype was seen ten or more times. The chain employs TRBV10-2 and TRBJ2-5; no clear D. The CDR3 is 14 residues long. Germline V lookup: CDR1 WSHSY, CDR2 SAAADI. The V end lost 0 bases, the J end lost 4 bases, and 9 bases lay between the germline ends. The CDR3 DNA is TGCGCCAGCAGTGAGTCGAGCGTCGGAGAGACCCAGTACTTC. Translating it yields CASSESSVGETQYF.

The chain links TRBV12-3 or TRBV12-4 to TRBJ1-5; D gene ambiguous. Trimming shortened V by 6 bases and J by 4 bases, and 13 bases separated the two germline ends. CDR3 length: 14 residues. For the CDR3, the DNA is TGTGCCAGCAGCCGCCGGCCACATAATCAGCCCCAGCATTTT. Encoded protein: CASSRRPHNQPQHF.

The J gene is TRBJ1-2, the V gene TRBV10-3; no firm D call. Germline V gene lookup returns CDR1 ENHRY and CDR2 SYGVKD. Trimming left V 8 bases short and J 8 bases short, with 12 bases between. This CDR3 contains 11 residues. The CDR3 bases are TGTGCCATCTCTATCGGTAACGGCTACACCTTC. The encoded protein is CAISIGNGYTF.

This clonotype has a count of ten or more. The chain combines TRBV2 with TRBJ1-5; no definite D call. Germline V lookup: CDR1 SNHLY, CDR2 FYNNEI. Trimming took off 7 bases at V and 3 bases at J, with 13 bases between the two ends. The CDR3 runs to 14 residues. The CDR3 coding sequence is TGTGCCAGCACCCTCGACGGGTCCAATCAGCCCCAGCATTTT. Encoded protein: CASTLDGSNQPQHF.

A remark on this clonotype: This could be a read error, since a much larger clone is one nucleotide away. The V and J genes are TRBV2 and TRBJ1-6; D ambiguous. The CDR3 contains 12 residues. Germline CDR1 and CDR2: SNHLY and FYNNEI. The CDR3 reads CASSRLLDILYF. The CDR3 coding sequence is TGTGCCAGCAGCCGACTGCTGGATATCCTCTACTTT.

This clonotype was picked up many times. This rearrangement joins TRBV20-1 to TRBJ1-2; D call uncertain. CDR3 size: 13 residues. The V gene's germline CDR1 is DFQATT and CDR2 SNEGSKA (reference sequence). Deletions cut 0 bases from V and 7 bases from J, with 12 bases between. For the CDR3, the DNA is TGCAGTGCTAGAGAAGAAGGGTGGGGTGGCTACACCTTC. Translating gives CSAREEGWGGYTF.

This clonotype was detected many times. The V call is TRBV5-1, the J call TRBJ2-3; 7 positions agree with TRBD2. The CDR3 is 14 amino acids. The germline V gene has CDR1 SGHRS and CDR2 YFSETQ. The ends lost 9 bases at V and 3 bases at J; junction bases unmatched: 10. CDR3 nucleotides: TGCGCCACCTCGGGGGAGGGGTGGACAGATACGCAGTATTTT. It specifies CATSGEGWTDTQYF.

In regard to this clonotype: This may be a read error, as it is one base from a much larger clone. Because the CDR3 is missing its conserved closing phenylalanine or tryptophan, this is likely a read error. The chain joins TRBV20-1 to TRBJ1-2; possibly TRBD1 for D (6 bases). V was trimmed by 3 bases and J by 7 bases, leaving 15 bases between them. Germline loops: CDR1 DFQATT, CDR2 SNEGSKA (reference sequence). CDR3 length: 13 amino acids. The CDR3 DNA follows: TGCAGTGCTAGTACCACAGGGATCCGTGGCTACACCCTC. Translated: CSASTTGIRGYTL.

This clonotype was recorded at least ten times. CDR3 sequence: CASSMFRFANTGELFF. CDR3 DNA: TGTGCCAGTAGTATGTTTAGGTTCGCGAACACCGGGGAGCTGTTTTTT. The chain is built from TRBV19 and TRBJ2-2; D remains unclear. V lost 3 bases to trimming and J lost 0 bases, with 11 bases between them. The CDR3 has 16 amino acids. Germline assignment: CDR1 LNHDA and CDR2 SQIVND (reference sequence). The whole variable domain, filled in from reference TRBV19 and TRBJ2-2, reads DGGITQSPKYLFRKEGQNVTLSCEQNLNHDAMYWYRQDPGQGLRLIYYSQIVNDFQKGDIAEGYSVSREKKESFPLTVTSAQKNPTAFYLCASSMFRFANTGELFFGEGSRLTVL.